This is a list of T cell receptor beta chains from one sample in a study of T cell changes during pregnancy in multiple sclerosis. The table came from immunoSEQ multiplex PCR; TCRdb's copy has only in-frame clones and leaves some out. The data contain more than 70,000 clones, 85% to 95% of them singletons. This sample comprised peripheral blood, obtained before pregnancy. These receptors were collected from a female donor with multiple sclerosis, enrolled in a pregnancy study. The CDR3 runs from the conserved cysteine through the conserved F or W. Each record gives: D gene, clone size, V gene, J gene, CDR3 protein, CDR3 DNA. The D gene is left open where the match is weak. Clone size is not always given. Where it is, it says once, few, many or a class for expanded clones.

d_call: TRBD2
clone_size: .
v_call: TRBV5-4
j_call: TRBJ2-2
cdr3_aa: CASSPDSGRARLSGELFF
cdr3_nt: TGTGCCAGCAGCCCGGACAGCGGGAGGGCCCGATTATCCGGGGAGCTGTTTTTT

d_call: .
clone_size: once
v_call: TRBV18
j_call: TRBJ1-5
cdr3_aa: CASSGGPTSWSNQPQHF
cdr3_nt: TGTGCCAGCTCGGGGGGGCCAACTAGTTGGAGCAATCAGCCCCAGCATTTT

d_call: TRBD1
clone_size: .
v_call: TRBV19
j_call: TRBJ2-2
cdr3_aa: CASSTRGTGKRELFF
cdr3_nt: TGTGCCAGTAGTACACGAGGGACAGGTAAAAGGGAGCTGTTTTTT

d_call: TRBD2
clone_size: .
v_call: TRBV7-9
j_call: TRBJ2-1
cdr3_aa: CASSSGLAVYNEQFF
cdr3_nt: TGTGCCAGCAGCTCCGGGCTAGCGGTTTACAATGAGCAGTTCTTC

d_call: .
clone_size: .
v_call: TRBV7-9
j_call: TRBJ2-3
cdr3_aa: CASSLTLAEDTQYF
cdr3_nt: TGTGCCAGCAGCTTAACACTAGCAGAAGATACGCAGTATTTT

d_call: .
clone_size: .
v_call: TRBV6-5
j_call: TRBJ1-2
cdr3_aa: CASSYPGAGYTF
cdr3_nt: TGTGCCAGCAGTTACCCTGGTGCGGGCTACACCTTC

d_call: TRBD2
clone_size: .
v_call: TRBV4-2
j_call: TRBJ2-1
cdr3_aa: CASSQVSSGTYNEQFF
cdr3_nt: TGTGCCAGCAGCCAAGTCTCTAGCGGGACCTACAATGAGCAGTTCTTC

d_call: .
clone_size: .
v_call: TRBV7-3
j_call: TRBJ2-5
cdr3_aa: CASSFGTRETQYF
cdr3_nt: TGTGCCAGCAGCTTTGGTACTAGAGAGACCCAGTACTTC

d_call: .
clone_size: once
v_call: TRBV9
j_call: TRBJ1-3
cdr3_aa: CASSVGPGLGNTIYF
cdr3_nt: TGTGCCAGCAGCGTAGGCCCGGGTTTAGGAAACACCATATATTTT

d_call: TRBD1
clone_size: .
v_call: TRBV7-2
j_call: TRBJ2-7
cdr3_aa: CASSSVGTDTYEQYF
cdr3_nt: TGTGCCAGCAGCTCAGTAGGGACAGACACCTACGAGCAGTACTTC

d_call: .
clone_size: .
v_call: TRBV6-1
j_call: TRBJ1-1
cdr3_aa: CASTLGPLNTEAFF
cdr3_nt: TGTGCCAGCACCCTGGGGCCTTTGAACACTGAAGCTTTCTTT